The 13 T cell receptor beta chains reported below all come from one sample, sequenced in a study of T cell repertoires in cytomegalovirus infection. From the reads, TCRdb called clonotypes with MiXCR, one entry per CDR3 protein. Among some 100,000 distinct CDR3 sequences listed, less than 25% were seen once. Material: CD8+ T cells from PBMCs. The receptors were gathered from a human donor in good health (CMV status not recorded). Some clones in this sample may be carry-over from other donors' samples.

This clonotype was detected a few times. This rearrangement joins TRBV28 to TRBJ1-5; the D is unclear. This CDR3 has 13 residues. V gave up 5 bases and J gave up 6 bases, with 11 bases separating them. Germline V CDR1 and CDR2: MDHEN, SYDVKM. In nucleotides, the CDR3 is TGTGCCAGCAGTACCCGCGGGATTCAGCCCCAGCATTTT. Its protein is CASSTRGIQPQHF.

The rearrangement links TRBV20-1 to TRBJ1-2; D not certain. Trimming pared 6 bases from V and 0 bases from J, leaving 14 bases between. The V gene's germline CDR1 is DFQATT and CDR2 SNEGSKA (reference sequence). The CDR3 has 14 residues. CDR3 region: CSAPEQLPNYGYTF. CDR3 sequence (DNA): TGCAGTGCCCCCGAACAGCTACCTAACTATGGCTACACCTTC.

The sample holds many counts of this clonotype. V and J are TRBV7-2 and TRBJ2-4; D gene ambiguous. This CDR3 is 13 amino acids long. Per germline, CDR1 SGHTA and CDR2 FQGNSA. With 7 bases removed from V and 3 bases from J, the gap between germline ends came to 10 bases. The CDR3, as DNA: TGTGCCAGCATGGATATAAACAAAAACATTCAGTACTTC. Translated, it gives CASMDINKNIQYF. Drawing the rest from reference TRBV7-2 and TRBJ2-4, the complete variable domain is GAGVSQSPSNKVTEKGKDVELRCDPISGHTALYWYRQSLGQGLEFLIYFQGNSAPDKSGLPSDRFSAERTGGSVSTLTIQRTQQEDSAVYLCASMDINKNIQYFGAGTRLSVL.

This clonotype has only a few counts. J is TRBJ1-1 and V is TRBV12-3 or TRBV12-4, with a weak D call TRBD1 (5 bases). V was pared by 6 bases and J by 4 bases, with 24 bases between. The CDR3 contains 17 residues. This CDR3 reads CASRAPGRDGLGTEAFF. The DNA of the CDR3 is TGTGCCAGCAGGGCGCCGGGACGGGATGGACTCGGCACTGAAGCTTTCTTT.

V and J are TRBV6-2 or TRBV6-3 and TRBJ2-3; a weak D match, TRBD1 (6 bases). V was pared by 0 bases and J by 0 bases, with 7 bases between. Germline-derived CDR1 and CDR2 are MNHEY and SVGEGT. The CDR3 is 15 amino acids. CDR3 DNA: TGTGCCAGCAGTTACTCAGGGGGAAGCACAGATACGCAGTATTTT. As protein: CASSYSGGSTDTQYF.

This clonotype has a handful of counts. V and J are TRBV7-2 and TRBJ1-2; D is uncertain. The CDR3 length is 16 residues. CDR1 is SGHTA, CDR2 FQGNSA, per germline. Trimming took 0 bases from V and 2 from J, leaving 13 bases between them. The DNA of the CDR3 is TGTGCCAGCAGCTTAGCGCTTAAACATACGAACTATGGCTACACCTTC. Translation gives CASSLALKHTNYGYTF. Using reference TRBV7-2 and TRBJ1-2 for the parts outside the CDR3, the full variable domain is GAGVSQSPSNKVTEKGKDVELRCDPISGHTALYWYRQSLGQGLEFLIYFQGNSAPDKSGLPSDRFSAERTGGSVSTLTIQRTQQEDSAVYLCASSLALKHTNYGYTFGSGTRLTVV.

This clonotype was seen ten or more times. The J gene is TRBJ2-1, the V gene TRBV7-9, with D perhaps given as TRBD1 or TRBD2 (6 bases each). Germline-derived CDR1 and CDR2 are SEHNR and FQNEAQ (reference sequence). The CDR3 contains 16 residues. Trimming took off 4 bases at V and 8 bases at J, with 21 bases between the two ends. The CDR3 nucleotides read TGTGCCAGCAGCTCGAGGGGGGCCCTACCCCACGATGAGCAGTTCTTC. It specifies CASSSRGALPHDEQFF.

The chain has TRBV5-6 and TRBJ2-3; perhaps TRBD1 as D (6 bases). Trimming pared 4 bases from V and 5 bases from J, leaving 17 bases between. The CDR3 consists of 15 residues. CDR1 is SGHDT, CDR2 YYEEEE, per germline. The CDR3 here is CASSATGDVLDTQYF. CDR3 nucleotides: TGTGCCAGCAGCGCGACAGGTGATGTGTTAGATACGCAGTATTTT.

This clonotype was recorded at least ten times. DNA for the CDR3: TGTGCCAGCAGCTTAGGGTCGCTAGCGGGAGTTGAGCAGTTCTTC. This translates into CASSLGSLAGVEQFF. This sequence joins TRBV7-9 and TRBJ2-1, with 10 nucleotides matching TRBD2. The germline V gene has CDR1 SEHNR and CDR2 FQNEAQ (reference sequence). This CDR3 is built from 15 residues. V shed 1 base and J 9 bases; nucleotides not matched to a gene: 6. Using reference TRBV7-9 and TRBJ2-1 for the parts outside the CDR3, the full variable domain is DTGVSQNPRHKITKRGQNVTFRCDPISEHNRLYWYRQTLGQGPEFLTYFQNEAQLEKSRLLSDRFSAERPKGSFSTLEIQRTEQGDSAMYLCASSLGSLAGVEQFFGPGTRLTVL.

The rearrangement links TRBV3-1 to TRBJ2-1; no reliable D call. Trimming took 4 bases from V and 10 from J, leaving 11 bases between them. The CDR3 is 12 amino acids. Germline V gives CDR1 LGHDT, CDR2 YNNKEL (reference sequence). CDR3 sequence: CASSLTTDEQFF. Here the CDR3 DNA reads TGTGCCAGCAGCCTCACCACGGACGAGCAGTTCTTC.

This clonotype was seen ten or more times. This chain connects TRBV4-3 to TRBJ1-1; D is ambiguous. The germline V gene has CDR1 LGHNA and CDR2 YSLEER. Trimming stripped 1 base from V and 6 bases from J, with 15 bases between. The CDR3 covers 15 residues. CDR3 loop: CASSQGAGEGPEAFF. Written as DNA, the CDR3 is TGCGCCAGCAGCCAAGGGGCTGGGGAAGGGCCTGAAGCTTTCTTT.

V usage is TRBV7-9 and J usage is TRBJ2-7; TRBD2 matches at 12 bases. Germline V gene data show CDR1 as SEHNR and CDR2 as FQNEAQ (reference sequence). Trimming at V came to 5 bases and at J to 6 bases, leaving 14 bases not matched to a gene. The CDR3 length is 17 residues. CDR3 in amino acids: CASSLSSGRGGGGEQYF. CDR3 bases: TGTGCCAGCAGCCTCTCTAGCGGGAGGGGTGGTGGTGGCGAGCAGTACTTC. Full variable domain (remainder filled in from reference TRBV7-9 and TRBJ2-7): DTGVSQNPRHKITKRGQNVTFRCDPISEHNRLYWYRQTLGQGPEFLTYFQNEAQLEKSRLLSDRFSAERPKGSFSTLEIQRTEQGDSAMYLCASSLSSGRGGGGEQYFGPGTRLTVT.

The table lists this clonotype with a count of one. Here the CDR3 reads CASSQVAGDAFF. The CDR3, as DNA: TGTGCCAGCAGCCAAGTGGCAGGGGATGCTTTCTTT. This sequence joins TRBV14 and TRBJ1-1, with D possibly matching TRBD1 (6 bases). The germline V and J ends were trimmed by 1 base and 11 bases, with 11 bases remaining between them. This CDR3 has 12 amino acids. CDR1 SGHDN and CDR2 FVKESK come from the germline V gene.